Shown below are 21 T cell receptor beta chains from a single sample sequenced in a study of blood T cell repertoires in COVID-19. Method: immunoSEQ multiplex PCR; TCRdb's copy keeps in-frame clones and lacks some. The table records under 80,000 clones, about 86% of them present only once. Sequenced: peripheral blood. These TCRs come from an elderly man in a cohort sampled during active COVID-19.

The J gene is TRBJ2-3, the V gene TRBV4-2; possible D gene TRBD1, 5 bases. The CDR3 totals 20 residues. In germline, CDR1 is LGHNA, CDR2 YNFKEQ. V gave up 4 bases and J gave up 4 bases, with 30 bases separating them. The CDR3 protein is CASSLNAPGHGSFAADTQYF. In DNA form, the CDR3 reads TGTGCCAGCAGCCTCAATGCCCCAGGACACGGTTCCTTTGCCGCAGATACGCAGTATTTT.

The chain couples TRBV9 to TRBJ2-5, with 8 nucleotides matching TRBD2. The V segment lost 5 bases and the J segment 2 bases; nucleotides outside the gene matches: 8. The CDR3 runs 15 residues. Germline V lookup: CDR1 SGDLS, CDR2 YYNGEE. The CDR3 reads CASRLGLAPQETQYF. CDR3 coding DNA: TGTGCCAGCAGACTTGGACTAGCCCCACAAGAGACCCAGTACTTC.

The CDR3 DNA follows: TGTGCCAGCAGTTCAAGGACAGGCACCTACGAGCAGTACTTC. Protein: CASSSRTGTYEQYF. V and J are TRBV7-2 and TRBJ2-7; 7 bases map to TRBD1. This CDR3 is built from 14 residues. J was trimmed by 2 bases and V by 6 bases; bases with no gene match: 7. Germline-derived CDR1 and CDR2 are SGHTA and FQGNSA.

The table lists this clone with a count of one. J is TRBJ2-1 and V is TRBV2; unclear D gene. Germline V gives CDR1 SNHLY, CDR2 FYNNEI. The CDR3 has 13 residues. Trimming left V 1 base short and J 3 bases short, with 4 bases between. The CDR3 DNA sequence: TGTGCCAGCAGTGAAGTTAGCTACAATGAGCAGTTCTTC. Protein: CASSEVSYNEQFF.

CDR3 protein: CASSPSSGGVGNEQFF. The CDR3 DNA follows: TGTGCCAGCAGTCCCTCGAGCGGGGGGGTTGGGAATGAGCAGTTCTTC. The rearrangement links TRBV27 to TRBJ2-1, with 10 bases lining up with TRBD2. V dropped 5 bases and J dropped 7; count of bases not matched to a gene: 11. CDR1 and CDR2 from the germline V gene are MNHEY and SMNVEV (reference sequence). The length of the CDR3 is 16 residues.

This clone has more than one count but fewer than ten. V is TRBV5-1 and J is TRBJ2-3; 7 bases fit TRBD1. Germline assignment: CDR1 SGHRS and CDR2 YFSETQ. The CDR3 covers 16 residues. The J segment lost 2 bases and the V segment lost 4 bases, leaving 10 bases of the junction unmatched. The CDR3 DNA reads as TGCGCCAGCAGCGCAGGGGACAGTTGGAACACAGATACGCAGTATTTT. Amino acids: CASSAGDSWNTDTQYF. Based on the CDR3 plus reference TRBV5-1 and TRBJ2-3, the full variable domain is KAGVTQTPRYLIKTRGQQVTLSCSPISGHRSVSWYQQTPGQGLQFLFEYFSETQRNKGNFPGRFSGRQFSNSRSEMNVSTLELGDSALYLCASSAGDSWNTDTQYFGPGTRLTVL.

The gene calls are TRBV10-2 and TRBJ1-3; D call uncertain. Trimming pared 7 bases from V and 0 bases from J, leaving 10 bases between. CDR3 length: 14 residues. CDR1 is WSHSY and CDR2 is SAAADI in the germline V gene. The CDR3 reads CASKDGFSGNTIYF. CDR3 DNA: TGCGCCAGCAAAGACGGGTTCTCTGGAAACACCATATATTTT.

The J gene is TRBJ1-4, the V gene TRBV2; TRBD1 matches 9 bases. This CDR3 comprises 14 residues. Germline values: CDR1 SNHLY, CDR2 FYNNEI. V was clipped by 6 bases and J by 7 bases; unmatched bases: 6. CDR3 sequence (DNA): TGTGCCAGCAGGACAGGGGGAGGTGGTGAAAAACTGTTTTTT. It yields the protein CASRTGGGGEKLFF.

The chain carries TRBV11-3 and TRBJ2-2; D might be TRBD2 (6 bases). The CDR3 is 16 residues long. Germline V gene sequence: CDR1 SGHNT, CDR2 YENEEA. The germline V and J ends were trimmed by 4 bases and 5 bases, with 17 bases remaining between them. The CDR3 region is CASSSPGGERTGELFF. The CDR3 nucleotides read TGTGCCAGCAGCTCCCCGGGCGGGGAGAGGACCGGGGAGCTGTTTTTT.

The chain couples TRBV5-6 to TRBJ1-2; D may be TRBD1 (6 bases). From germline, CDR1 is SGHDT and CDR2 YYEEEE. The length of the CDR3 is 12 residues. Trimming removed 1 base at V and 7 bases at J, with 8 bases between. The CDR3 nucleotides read TGTGCCAGCAGCTTGACCAGGGGTGGCTACACCTTC. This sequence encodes CASSLTRGGYTF. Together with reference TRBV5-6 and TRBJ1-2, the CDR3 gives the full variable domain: DAGVTQSPTHLIKTRGQQVTLRCSPKSGHDTVSWYQQALGQGPQFIFQYYEEEERQRGNFPDRFSGHQFPNYSSELNVNALLLGDSALYLCASSLTRGGYTFGSGTRLTVV.

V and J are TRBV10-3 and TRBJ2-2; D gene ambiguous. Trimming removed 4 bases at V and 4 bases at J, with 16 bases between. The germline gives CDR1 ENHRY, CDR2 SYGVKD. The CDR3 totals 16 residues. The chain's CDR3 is CAISGNSQVSTGELFF. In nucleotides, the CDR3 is TGTGCCATCAGTGGCAATTCTCAGGTGTCCACCGGGGAGCTGTTTTTT.

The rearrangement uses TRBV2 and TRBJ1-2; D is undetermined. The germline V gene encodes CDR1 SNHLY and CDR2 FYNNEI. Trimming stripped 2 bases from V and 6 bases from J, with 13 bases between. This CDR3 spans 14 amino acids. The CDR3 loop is CASSEIVTVDGYTF. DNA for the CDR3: TGTGCCAGCAGTGAAATTGTAACGGTGGATGGCTACACCTTC.

The chain's CDR3 is CASSRGQAYGYTF. For the CDR3, the DNA is TGTGCCAGCAGCCGAGGACAGGCGTATGGCTACACCTTC. The chain carries TRBV5-6 and TRBJ1-2; 7 positions match TRBD1. CDR3 length: 13 amino acids. Germline V gene lookup returns CDR1 SGHDT and CDR2 YYEEEE. With 4 bases clipped from V and 5 bases from J, the junction kept 5 bases outside the gene matches.

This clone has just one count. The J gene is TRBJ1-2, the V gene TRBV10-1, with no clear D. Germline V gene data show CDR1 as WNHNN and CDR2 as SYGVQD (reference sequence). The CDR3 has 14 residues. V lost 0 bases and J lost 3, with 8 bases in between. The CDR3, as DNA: TGCGCCAGCAGTGAGTCGAATCCGGACTATGGCTACACCTTC. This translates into CASSESNPDYGYTF.

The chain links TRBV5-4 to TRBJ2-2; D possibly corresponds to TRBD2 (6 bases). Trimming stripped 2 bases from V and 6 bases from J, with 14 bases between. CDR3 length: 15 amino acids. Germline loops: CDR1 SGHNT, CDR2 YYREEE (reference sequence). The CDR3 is CASSLTSSPPGELFF. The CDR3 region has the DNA TGTGCCAGCAGCTTAACTAGCAGCCCTCCCGGGGAGCTGTTTTTT.

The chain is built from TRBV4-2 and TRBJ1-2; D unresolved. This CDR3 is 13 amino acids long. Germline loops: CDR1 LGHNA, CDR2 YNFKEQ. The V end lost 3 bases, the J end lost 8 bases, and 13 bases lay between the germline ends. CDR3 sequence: CASSHPDSGGYTF. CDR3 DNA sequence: TGTGCCAGCAGCCACCCGGACTCGGGGGGCTACACCTTC.

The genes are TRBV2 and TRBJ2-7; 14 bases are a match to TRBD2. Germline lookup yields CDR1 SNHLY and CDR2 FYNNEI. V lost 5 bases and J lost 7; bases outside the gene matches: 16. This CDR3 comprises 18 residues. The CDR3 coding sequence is TGTGCCAGCAGTCAACTCCCGGGACTAGCGGGGGTCCGATTTGAGCAGTACTTC. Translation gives CASSQLPGLAGVRFEQYF.

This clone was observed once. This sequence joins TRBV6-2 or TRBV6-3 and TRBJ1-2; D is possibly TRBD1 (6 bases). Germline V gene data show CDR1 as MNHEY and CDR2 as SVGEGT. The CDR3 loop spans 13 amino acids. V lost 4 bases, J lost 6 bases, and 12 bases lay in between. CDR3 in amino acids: CASSSAGVNGYTF. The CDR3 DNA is TGTGCCAGCAGTTCCGCAGGGGTTAATGGCTACACCTTC.

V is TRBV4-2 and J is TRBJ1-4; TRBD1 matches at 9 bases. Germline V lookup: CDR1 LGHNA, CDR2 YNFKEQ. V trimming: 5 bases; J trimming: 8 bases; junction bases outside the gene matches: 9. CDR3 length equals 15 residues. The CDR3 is CASSTHGTGIEKLFF. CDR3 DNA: TGTGCCAGCAGCACCCACGGGACAGGGATCGAAAAACTGTTTTTT.

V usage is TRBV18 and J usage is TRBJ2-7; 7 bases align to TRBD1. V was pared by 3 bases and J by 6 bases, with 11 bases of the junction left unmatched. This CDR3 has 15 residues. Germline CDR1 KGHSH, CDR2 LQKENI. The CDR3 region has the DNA TGTGCCAGCTCACCGTCTACAGGGGAACTTTCCGAGCAGTACTTC. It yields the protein CASSPSTGELSEQYF.

CDR3 coding DNA: TGTGCCAGCAGCTTAGATCAGGGGCGCCACAATGAGCAGTTCTTC. Translated, it gives CASSLDQGRHNEQFF. The chain has TRBV7-2 and TRBJ2-1, with TRBD1 as a possible D gene (6 bases). V lost 1 base to trimming and J lost 5 bases, with 12 bases between them. The CDR3 consists of 15 residues. Germline lookup yields CDR1 SGHTA and CDR2 FQGNSA.